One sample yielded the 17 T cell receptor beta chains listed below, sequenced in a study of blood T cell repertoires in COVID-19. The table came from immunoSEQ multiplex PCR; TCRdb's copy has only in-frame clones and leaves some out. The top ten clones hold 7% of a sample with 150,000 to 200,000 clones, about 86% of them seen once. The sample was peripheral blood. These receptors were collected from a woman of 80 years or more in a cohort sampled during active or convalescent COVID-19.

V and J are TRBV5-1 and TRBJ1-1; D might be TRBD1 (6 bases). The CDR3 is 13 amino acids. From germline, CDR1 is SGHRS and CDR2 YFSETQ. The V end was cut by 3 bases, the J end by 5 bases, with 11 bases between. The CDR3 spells CASSSGTSTEAFF. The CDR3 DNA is TGCGCCAGCAGCTCCGGGACATCAACTGAAGCTTTCTTT.

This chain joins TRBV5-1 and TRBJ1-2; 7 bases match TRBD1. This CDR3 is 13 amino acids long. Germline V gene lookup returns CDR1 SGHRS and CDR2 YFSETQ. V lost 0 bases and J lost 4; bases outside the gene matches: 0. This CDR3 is CASSLEGAYGYTF. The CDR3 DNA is TGCGCCAGCAGCTTGGAGGGGGCCTATGGCTACACCTTC.

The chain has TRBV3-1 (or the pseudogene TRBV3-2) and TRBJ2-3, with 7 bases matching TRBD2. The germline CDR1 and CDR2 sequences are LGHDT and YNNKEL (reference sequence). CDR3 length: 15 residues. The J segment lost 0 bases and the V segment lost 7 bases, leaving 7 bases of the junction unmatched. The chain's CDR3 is CASTSSGASTDTQYF. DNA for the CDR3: TGTGCCAGCACATCAAGCGGGGCTAGCACAGATACGCAGTATTTT.

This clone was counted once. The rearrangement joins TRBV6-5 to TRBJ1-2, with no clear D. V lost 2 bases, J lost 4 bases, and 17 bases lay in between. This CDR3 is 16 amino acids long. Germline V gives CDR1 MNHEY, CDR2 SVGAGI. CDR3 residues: CASSYLGVEGSYGYTF. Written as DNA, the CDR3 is TGTGCCAGCAGTTACCTTGGCGTTGAGGGATCCTATGGCTACACCTTC.

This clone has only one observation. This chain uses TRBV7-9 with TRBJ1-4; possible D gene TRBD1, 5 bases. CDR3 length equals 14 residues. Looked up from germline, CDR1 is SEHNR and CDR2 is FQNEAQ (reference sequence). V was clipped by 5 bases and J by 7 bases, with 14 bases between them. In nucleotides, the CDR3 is TGTGCCAGCAGCCCAGGAGGCGGGGGTGAAAAACTGTTTTTT. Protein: CASSPGGGGEKLFF.

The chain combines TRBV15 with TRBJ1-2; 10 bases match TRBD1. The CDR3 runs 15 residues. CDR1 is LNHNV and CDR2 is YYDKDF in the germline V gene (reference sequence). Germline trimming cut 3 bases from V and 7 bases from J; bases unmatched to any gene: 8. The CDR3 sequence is CATSSRQGAIGGYTF. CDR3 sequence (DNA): TGTGCCACCAGCAGCAGACAGGGGGCAATCGGTGGCTACACCTTC.

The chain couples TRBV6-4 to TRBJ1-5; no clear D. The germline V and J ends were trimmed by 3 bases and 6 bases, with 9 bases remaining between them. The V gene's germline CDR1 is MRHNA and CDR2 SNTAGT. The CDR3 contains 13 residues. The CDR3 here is CASSEAGSQPQHF. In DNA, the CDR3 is TGTGCCAGCAGTGAGGCAGGTAGTCAGCCCCAGCATTTT.

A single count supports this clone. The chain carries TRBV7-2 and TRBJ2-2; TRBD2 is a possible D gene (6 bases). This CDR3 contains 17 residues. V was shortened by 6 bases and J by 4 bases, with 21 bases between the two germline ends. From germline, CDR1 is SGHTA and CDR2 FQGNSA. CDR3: CASRRTRGVEGTGELFF. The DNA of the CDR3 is TGTGCCAGCAGAAGAACAAGAGGGGTGGAGGGCACCGGGGAGCTGTTTTTT.

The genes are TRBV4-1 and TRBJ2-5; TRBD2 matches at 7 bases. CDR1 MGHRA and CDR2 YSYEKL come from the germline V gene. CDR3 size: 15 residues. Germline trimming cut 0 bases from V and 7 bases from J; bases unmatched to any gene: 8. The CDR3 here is CASSQDLSGEGTQYF. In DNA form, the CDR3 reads TGCGCCAGCAGCCAAGATCTCTCGGGGGAGGGGACCCAGTACTTC.

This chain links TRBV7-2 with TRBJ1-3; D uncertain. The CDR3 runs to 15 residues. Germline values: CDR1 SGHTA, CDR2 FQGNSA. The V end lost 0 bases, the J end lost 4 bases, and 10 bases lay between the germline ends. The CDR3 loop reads CASSLAGTEGNTIYF. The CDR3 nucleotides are TGTGCCAGCAGCTTAGCTGGAACGGAGGGAAACACCATATATTTT.

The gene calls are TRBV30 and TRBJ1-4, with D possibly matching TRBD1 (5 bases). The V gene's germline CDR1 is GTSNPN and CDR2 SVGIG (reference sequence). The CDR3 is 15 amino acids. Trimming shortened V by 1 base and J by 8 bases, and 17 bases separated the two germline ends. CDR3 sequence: CAWSGEGRLGEKLFF. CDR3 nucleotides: TGTGCCTGGAGTGGAGAGGGGAGGCTGGGAGAAAAACTGTTTTTT.

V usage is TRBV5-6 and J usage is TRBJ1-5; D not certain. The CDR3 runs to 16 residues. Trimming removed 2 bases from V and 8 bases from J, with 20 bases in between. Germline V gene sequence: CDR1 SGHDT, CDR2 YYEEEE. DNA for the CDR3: TGTGCCAGCAGCTTCGAGCCAGCGCTTGATCAAAAGCCCCAGCATTTT. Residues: CASSFEPALDQKPQHF. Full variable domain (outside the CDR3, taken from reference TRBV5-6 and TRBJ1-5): DAGVTQSPTHLIKTRGQQVTLRCSPKSGHDTVSWYQQALGQGPQFIFQYYEEEERQRGNFPDRFSGHQFPNYSSELNVNALLLGDSALYLCASSFEPALDQKPQHFGDGTRLSIL.

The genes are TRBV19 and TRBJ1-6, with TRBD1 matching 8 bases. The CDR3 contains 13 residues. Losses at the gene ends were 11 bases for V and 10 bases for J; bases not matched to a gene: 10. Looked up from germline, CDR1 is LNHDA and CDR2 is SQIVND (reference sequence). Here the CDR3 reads CAGGRQGNSPLHF. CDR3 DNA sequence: TGTGCCGGCGGAAGACAGGGGAACTCACCCCTCCACTTT.

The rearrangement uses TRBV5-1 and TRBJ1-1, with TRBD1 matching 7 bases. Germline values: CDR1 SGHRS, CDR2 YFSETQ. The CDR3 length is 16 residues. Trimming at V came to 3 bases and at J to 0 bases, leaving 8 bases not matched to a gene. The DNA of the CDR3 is TGCGCCAGCAGCTCCGACAGGGTGGTGGTGAACACTGAAGCTTTCTTT. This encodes CASSSDRVVVNTEAFF.

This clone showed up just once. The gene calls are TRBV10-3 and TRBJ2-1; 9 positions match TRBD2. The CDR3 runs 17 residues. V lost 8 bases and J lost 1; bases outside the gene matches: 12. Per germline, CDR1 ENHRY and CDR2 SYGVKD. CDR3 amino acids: CAISKGGAGGSYNEQFF. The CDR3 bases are TGTGCCATCTCTAAAGGAGGGGCGGGAGGGTCCTACAATGAGCAGTTCTTC.

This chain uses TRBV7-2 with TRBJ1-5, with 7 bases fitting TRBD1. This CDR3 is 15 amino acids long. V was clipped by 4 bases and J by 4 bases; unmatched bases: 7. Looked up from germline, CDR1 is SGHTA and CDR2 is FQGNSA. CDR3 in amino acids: CASSWRQGQNQPQHF. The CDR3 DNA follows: TGTGCCAGCAGCTGGCGACAGGGACAAAATCAGCCCCAGCATTTT.

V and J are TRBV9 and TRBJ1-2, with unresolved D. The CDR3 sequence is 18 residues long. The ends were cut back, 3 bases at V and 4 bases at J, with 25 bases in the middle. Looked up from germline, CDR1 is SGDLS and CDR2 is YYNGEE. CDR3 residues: CASSEPRRAQRLSYGYTF. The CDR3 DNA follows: TGTGCCAGCAGCGAGCCTCGGAGGGCCCAACGGTTGAGCTATGGCTACACCTTC.